Listed here are 4 T cell receptor beta chains from one sample, sequenced in a study of T cell changes during pregnancy in multiple sclerosis. TCRdb keeps only in-frame clones here, not all; method: immunoSEQ multiplex PCR. The table has 39,000 or so clones, 90% to 95% seen once. The specimen comprised CD8+ T cells from peripheral blood mononuclear cells, sampled in the third trimester of pregnancy. These receptors were taken from a female donor with multiple sclerosis, enrolled in a pregnancy study.

V is TRBV7-9 and J is TRBJ2-2, with D possibly being TRBD1 (6 bases). The V end was cut by 5 bases, the J end by 1 base, with 14 bases between. The CDR3 contains 16 residues. The V gene's germline CDR1 is SEHNR and CDR2 FQNEAQ (reference sequence). The CDR3 here is CASSHKDRLNTGELFF. The CDR3, as DNA: TGTGCCAGCAGCCATAAGGACAGATTGAACACCGGGGAGCTGTTTTTT. Variable domain in full (rest from reference TRBV7-9 and TRBJ2-2): DTGVSQNPRHKITKRGQNVTFRCDPISEHNRLYWYRQTLGQGPEFLTYFQNEAQLEKSRLLSDRFSAERPKGSFSTLEIQRTEQGDSAMYLCASSHKDRLNTGELFFGEGSRLTVL.

This clone occurred once. The chain recombines TRBV11-2 with TRBJ1-2; D gene unclear. Germline values: CDR1 SGHAT, CDR2 FQNNGV. This CDR3 contains 16 residues. V lost 0 bases to trimming and J lost 3 bases, with 14 bases between them. The CDR3 DNA is TGTGCCAGCAGCTTAGACGGAGGGATTACGGACTATGGCTACACCTTC. This sequence encodes CASSLDGGITDYGYTF.

This rearrangement joins TRBV5-4 to TRBJ1-4, with D perhaps TRBD1 (5 bases). The V end lost 1 base, the J end lost 7 bases, and 11 bases lay between the germline ends. The CDR3 runs 14 residues. In germline, CDR1 is SGHNT, CDR2 YYREEE (reference sequence). The CDR3 is CASSLQGPGEKLFF. In nucleotides, the CDR3 is TGTGCCAGCAGCTTGCAGGGCCCAGGTGAAAAACTGTTTTTT.

The CDR3 DNA follows: TGTGCCAGCAGTTACGGCGCGGGCTACGAGCAGTACTTC. It encodes CASSYGAGYEQYF. The V and J genes are TRBV6-5 and TRBJ2-7; TRBD2 is a possible D gene (5 bases). Germline assignment: CDR1 MNHEY and CDR2 SVGAGI. This CDR3 is built from 13 residues. Between the trimmed V and J ends, which lost 2 bases and 3 bases, there was a span of 8 bases.